These T cell receptor beta chains were read from a single sample in a study of T cell responses to AZD1222 COVID-19 vaccine. TCRdb's table, derived via immunoSEQ multiplex PCR, lists solely in-frame clones and lacks some. The sample comprises about 160,000 clones, almost 90% of which are singletons, and around 5.5% rests with the top ten. Here the sequenced sample was peripheral blood, taken on day 0 of AZD1222 vaccination. All receptors derive from an adult in good health. Each CDR3 is given with its conserved first and last residue. A D gene is named only where the DNA matches it firmly. Rows may omit the clone size; those that give it use once, few, many or a size class.

clone_size: .
v_call: TRBV27
j_call: TRBJ2-7
d_call: TRBD1
cdr3_nt: TGTGCCAGCAGTTTACGGGGACAGTCTACCTACGAGCAGTACTTC
cdr3_aa: CASSLRGQSTYEQYF

clone_size: .
v_call: TRBV9
j_call: TRBJ1-6
d_call: .
cdr3_nt: TGTGCCAGCAGCGTAGGGTTCTTGAGCGGATTCGATTCACCCCTCCACTTT
cdr3_aa: CASSVGFLSGFDSPLHF

clone_size: .
v_call: TRBV5-6
j_call: TRBJ2-7
d_call: .
cdr3_nt: TGTGCCAGCAGCTTGGAAGGCGAGCAGTACTTC
cdr3_aa: CASSLEGEQYF

clone_size: few
v_call: TRBV6-5
j_call: TRBJ1-6
d_call: TRBD1
cdr3_nt: TGTGCCAGCACTACGACCTGGACAGGGGATTCACCCCTCCACTTT
cdr3_aa: CASTTTWTGDSPLHF

clone_size: .
v_call: TRBV4-3
j_call: TRBJ1-6
d_call: TRBD1
cdr3_nt: TGCGCCAGCAGCCCCGACAGGGGGGAATCACCCCTCCACTTT
cdr3_aa: CASSPDRGESPLHF

clone_size: .
v_call: TRBV18
j_call: TRBJ1-1
d_call: TRBD1
cdr3_nt: TGTGCCAGCTCACCACAGGGGGCCGAGGAAGCTTTCTTT
cdr3_aa: CASSPQGAEEAFF

clone_size: .
v_call: TRBV29-1
j_call: TRBJ2-7
d_call: .
cdr3_nt: TGCAGCGTTGAGGCGGTGCCGGGTATTGAGCAGTACTTC
cdr3_aa: CSVEAVPGIEQYF

clone_size: .
v_call: TRBV6-5
j_call: TRBJ2-5
d_call: TRBD2
cdr3_nt: TGTGCCAGCAGGGACCTAGCGGTTCAAGAGACCCAGTACTTC
cdr3_aa: CASRDLAVQETQYF

clone_size: .
v_call: TRBV3-1/TRBV3-2
j_call: TRBJ1-3
d_call: .
cdr3_nt: TGTGCCAGCAGCCTGGGCCGCGGAGGGGCTGGAAACACCATATATTTT
cdr3_aa: CASSLGRGGAGNTIYF

clone_size: .
v_call: TRBV7-6
j_call: TRBJ2-7
d_call: .
cdr3_nt: TGTGCCAGCAGCAACAGGGACCCCGAGCAGTACTTC
cdr3_aa: CASSNRDPEQYF

clone_size: .
v_call: TRBV27
j_call: TRBJ1-6
d_call: TRBD1
cdr3_nt: TGTGCCAGCAGTTTCCGAGGGACAGGGAATAATTCACCCCTCCACTTT
cdr3_aa: CASSFRGTGNNSPLHF

clone_size: .
v_call: TRBV6-1
j_call: TRBJ1-1
d_call: .
cdr3_nt: TGTGCCAGCAGTGACAGAATCAGGGAGGTTAGGAGAACTGAAGCTTTCTTT
cdr3_aa: CASSDRIREVRRTEAFF

clone_size: .
v_call: TRBV7-8
j_call: TRBJ1-6
d_call: .
cdr3_nt: TGTGCCAGCAGCAACATCGGCAGGGCGACTTCACCCCTCCACTTT
cdr3_aa: CASSNIGRATSPLHF

clone_size: .
v_call: TRBV25-1
j_call: TRBJ1-2
d_call: .
cdr3_nt: TGTGCCAGCAGTGATCACCGGGACCTCACTAACTATGGCTACACCTTC
cdr3_aa: CASSDHRDLTNYGYTF

clone_size: .
v_call: TRBV13
j_call: TRBJ1-1
d_call: .
cdr3_nt: TGTGCCAGCAGCTCGCCCGGGGACACTGAAGCTTTCTTT
cdr3_aa: CASSSPGDTEAFF

clone_size: .
v_call: TRBV3-1/TRBV3-2
j_call: TRBJ1-2
d_call: .
cdr3_nt: TGTGCCAGCAGCCAACGCCTACCGGGACGGGGGAACTATGGCTACACCTTC
cdr3_aa: CASSQRLPGRGNYGYTF

clone_size: .
v_call: TRBV6-1
j_call: TRBJ2-7
d_call: .
cdr3_nt: TGTGCCAGCAGTGAAACAGCGCCCTACGAGCAGTACTTC
cdr3_aa: CASSETAPYEQYF

clone_size: .
v_call: TRBV7-7
j_call: TRBJ1-3
d_call: TRBD1
cdr3_nt: TGTGCTAGCAGCCCGACAGGGGTGGATGGAAACACCATATATTTT
cdr3_aa: CASSPTGVDGNTIYF

clone_size: many
v_call: TRBV4-3
j_call: TRBJ2-7
d_call: .
cdr3_nt: TGCGCCAGCAGCCAAGATCGGGCGGGATACGAGCAGTACTTC
cdr3_aa: CASSQDRAGYEQYF

clone_size: .
v_call: TRBV6-5
j_call: TRBJ2-7
d_call: TRBD1
cdr3_nt: TGTGCCAGCAGTTACTCCGGGACAGGGTTCCACGAGCAGTACTTC
cdr3_aa: CASSYSGTGFHEQYF

clone_size: .
v_call: TRBV28
j_call: TRBJ1-2
d_call: .
cdr3_nt: TGTGCCAGCAGGAGCCCGGACGGAAACTATGGCTACACCTTC
cdr3_aa: CASRSPDGNYGYTF

clone_size: .
v_call: TRBV5-4
j_call: TRBJ1-1
d_call: .
cdr3_nt: TGTGCCAGCAGCTTCCCGGGTTGGCCAATGAACACTGAAGCTTTCTTT
cdr3_aa: CASSFPGWPMNTEAFF

clone_size: .
v_call: TRBV5-8
j_call: TRBJ2-7
d_call: TRBD2
cdr3_nt: TGTGCCAGCAGCTTAACTAGCGGGAGGGCCCAAATTTACGAGCAGTACTTC
cdr3_aa: CASSLTSGRAQIYEQYF

clone_size: once
v_call: TRBV7-8
j_call: TRBJ1-5
d_call: .
cdr3_nt: TGTGCCAGCAGCTTAGAAAGAGGGGATAGCAATCAGCCCCAGCATTTT
cdr3_aa: CASSLERGDSNQPQHF

clone_size: .
v_call: TRBV5-1
j_call: TRBJ1-6
d_call: TRBD1
cdr3_nt: TGCGCCAGCACTCCAGGGGGCATTAATTCACCCCTCCACTTT
cdr3_aa: CASTPGGINSPLHF

clone_size: .
v_call: TRBV6-2/TRBV6-3
j_call: TRBJ2-6
d_call: TRBD1
cdr3_nt: TGTGCCAGCAGTTCATACAGGGGAGCAGGGGCCAACGTCCTGACTTTC
cdr3_aa: CASSSYRGAGANVLTF

clone_size: .
v_call: TRBV11-3
j_call: TRBJ1-5
d_call: .
cdr3_nt: TGTGCCAGCAGCCTGCGGAGGATGAAAAACAATCAGCCCCAGCATTTT
cdr3_aa: CASSLRRMKNNQPQHF

clone_size: .
v_call: TRBV7-7
j_call: TRBJ2-5
d_call: TRBD2
cdr3_nt: TGTGCTAGCAGCTCCAAGGGGACTAGCGTAGAGACCCAGTACTTC
cdr3_aa: CASSSKGTSVETQYF

clone_size: .
v_call: TRBV5-1
j_call: TRBJ2-2
d_call: .
cdr3_nt: TGCGCCAGCACCCCCTTGGGGGCTGACACCGGGGAGCTGTTTTTT
cdr3_aa: CASTPLGADTGELFF

clone_size: .
v_call: TRBV4-3
j_call: TRBJ2-7
d_call: TRBD1
cdr3_nt: TGCGCCAGCAGCCAAGGGACAGGAGTCCTCTACGAGCAGTACTTC
cdr3_aa: CASSQGTGVLYEQYF

clone_size: .
v_call: TRBV2
j_call: TRBJ2-5
d_call: .
cdr3_nt: TGTGCCAGCAGGACAGGAGAGGGGGAGACCCAGTACTTC
cdr3_aa: CASRTGEGETQYF

clone_size: .
v_call: TRBV28
j_call: TRBJ1-5
d_call: .
cdr3_nt: TGTGCCAGCAGTTGGGAGGGGAGATCTAGCAATCAGCCCCAGCATTTT
cdr3_aa: CASSWEGRSSNQPQHF

clone_size: .
v_call: TRBV5-5
j_call: TRBJ2-1
d_call: .
cdr3_nt: TGTGCCAGCAGCTTGGATGGAAACAATGAGCAGTTCTTC
cdr3_aa: CASSLDGNNEQFF

clone_size: .
v_call: TRBV7-8
j_call: TRBJ1-5
d_call: .
cdr3_nt: TGTGCCAGCAGCTTGGGGCCGGGCGATCAGCCCCAGCATTTT
cdr3_aa: CASSLGPGDQPQHF

clone_size: .
v_call: TRBV12-3/TRBV12-4
j_call: TRBJ1-2
d_call: TRBD1
cdr3_nt: TGTGCCAGCAGTATAGACAGGGTTAATGGCTACACCTTC
cdr3_aa: CASSIDRVNGYTF

clone_size: .
v_call: TRBV6-2/TRBV6-3
j_call: TRBJ1-2
d_call: .
cdr3_nt: TGTGCCAGCAGTTACACCGACACGTTTCTGGGCTACACCTTC
cdr3_aa: CASSYTDTFLGYTF

clone_size: .
v_call: TRBV4-2
j_call: TRBJ1-4
d_call: TRBD1
cdr3_nt: TGTGCCAGCAGCCTCCCCGGGGACAGATATGAAAAACTGTTTTTT
cdr3_aa: CASSLPGDRYEKLFF